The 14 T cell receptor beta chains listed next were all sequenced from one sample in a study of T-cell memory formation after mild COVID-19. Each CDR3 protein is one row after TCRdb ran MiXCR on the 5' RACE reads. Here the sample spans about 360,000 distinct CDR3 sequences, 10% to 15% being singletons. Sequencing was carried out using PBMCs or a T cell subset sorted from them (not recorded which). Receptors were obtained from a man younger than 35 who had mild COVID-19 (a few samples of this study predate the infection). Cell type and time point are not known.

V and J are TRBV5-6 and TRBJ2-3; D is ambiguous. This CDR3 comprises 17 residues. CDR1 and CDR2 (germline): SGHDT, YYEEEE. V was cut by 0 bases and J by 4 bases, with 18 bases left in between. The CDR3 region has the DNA TGTGCCAGCAGCTTGGCCATCTTGGGCAACATGGCAGATACGCAGTATTTT. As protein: CASSLAILGNMADTQYF. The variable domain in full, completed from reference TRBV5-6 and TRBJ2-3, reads DAGVTQSPTHLIKTRGQQVTLRCSPKSGHDTVSWYQQALGQGPQFIFQYYEEEERQRGNFPDRFSGHQFPNYSSELNVNALLLGDSALYLCASSLAILGNMADTQYFGPGTRLTVL.

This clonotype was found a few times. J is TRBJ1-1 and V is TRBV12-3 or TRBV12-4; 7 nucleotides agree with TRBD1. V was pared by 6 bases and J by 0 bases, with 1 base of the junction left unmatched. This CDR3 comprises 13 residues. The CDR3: CASRGTVNTEAFF. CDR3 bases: TGTGCCAGCAGGGGGACAGTGAACACTGAAGCTTTCTTT.

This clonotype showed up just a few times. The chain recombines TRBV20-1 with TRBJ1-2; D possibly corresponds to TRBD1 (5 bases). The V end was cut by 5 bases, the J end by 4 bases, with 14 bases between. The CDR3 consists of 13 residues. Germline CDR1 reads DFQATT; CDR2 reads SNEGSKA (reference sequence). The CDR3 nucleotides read TGCAGTGCTCCCTCGGGGGTTGGCTATGGCTACACCTTC. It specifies CSAPSGVGYGYTF.

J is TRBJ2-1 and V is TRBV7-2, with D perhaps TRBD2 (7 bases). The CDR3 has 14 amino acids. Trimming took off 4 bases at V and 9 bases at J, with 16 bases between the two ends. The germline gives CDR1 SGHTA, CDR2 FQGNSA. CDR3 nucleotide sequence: TGTGCCAGCAGCTATGACTGGGCGGGGGCTGAGCAGTTCTTC. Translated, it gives CASSYDWAGAEQFF.

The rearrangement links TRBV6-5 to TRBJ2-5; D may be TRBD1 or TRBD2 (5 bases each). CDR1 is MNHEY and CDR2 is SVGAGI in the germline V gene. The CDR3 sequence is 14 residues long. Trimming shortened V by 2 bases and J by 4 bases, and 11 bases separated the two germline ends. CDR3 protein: CASSYNRDGETQYF. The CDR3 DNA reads TGTGCCAGCAGTTACAATAGGGACGGAGAGACCCAGTACTTC.

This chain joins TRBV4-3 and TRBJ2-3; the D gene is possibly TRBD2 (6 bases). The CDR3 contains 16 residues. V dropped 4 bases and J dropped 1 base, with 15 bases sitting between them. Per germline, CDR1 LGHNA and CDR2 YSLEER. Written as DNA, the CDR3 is TGCGCCAGCAGCCGGTGGAGGGGCGGAGGCACAGATACGCAGTATTTT. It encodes CASSRWRGGGTDTQYF.

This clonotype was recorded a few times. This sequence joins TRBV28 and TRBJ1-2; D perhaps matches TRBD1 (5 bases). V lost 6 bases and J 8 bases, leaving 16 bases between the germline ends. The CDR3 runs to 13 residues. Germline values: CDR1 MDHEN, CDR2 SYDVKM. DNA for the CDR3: TGTGCCAGCAGCTTCGTCATGGCAGGGGGCTACACCTTC. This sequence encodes CASSFVMAGGYTF.

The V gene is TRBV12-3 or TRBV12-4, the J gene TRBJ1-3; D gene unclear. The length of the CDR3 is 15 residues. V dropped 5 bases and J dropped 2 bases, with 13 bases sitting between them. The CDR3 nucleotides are TGTGCCAGCAGTCCCCGACTCGGGGCTGGAAACACCATATATTTT. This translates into CASSPRLGAGNTIYF.

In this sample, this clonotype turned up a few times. The CDR3 DNA follows: TGTGCCAGCCGACGGACAGGGGACTACGAGCAGTACGTC. Translation: CASRRTGDYEQYV. The chain employs TRBV6-5 and TRBJ2-7, with 9 bases that match TRBD1. In germline, CDR1 is MNHEY, CDR2 SVGAGI. V lost 8 bases and J lost 3; bases outside the gene matches: 5. The CDR3 totals 13 residues.

The CDR3 loop reads CASSRESTDTQYF. The DNA of the CDR3 is TGCGCCAGCAGCCGGGAGTCCACAGATACGCAGTATTTT. The chain is built from TRBV5-1 and TRBJ2-3; D is perhaps TRBD2 (6 bases). The CDR3 spans 13 residues. Germline CDR1 and CDR2: SGHRS and YFSETQ. Trimming left V 4 bases short and J 2 bases short, with 8 bases between. Looking up the rest from reference TRBV5-1 and TRBJ2-3 gives the full variable domain: KAGVTQTPRYLIKTRGQQVTLSCSPISGHRSVSWYQQTPGQGLQFLFEYFSETQRNKGNFPGRFSGRQFSNSRSEMNVSTLELGDSALYLCASSRESTDTQYFGPGTRLTVL.

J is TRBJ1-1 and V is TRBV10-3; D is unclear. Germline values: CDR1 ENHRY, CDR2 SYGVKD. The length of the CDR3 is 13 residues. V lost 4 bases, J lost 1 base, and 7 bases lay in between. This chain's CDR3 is CAISGQQNTEAFF. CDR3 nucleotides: TGTGCCATCAGTGGGCAGCAGAACACTGAAGCTTTCTTT.

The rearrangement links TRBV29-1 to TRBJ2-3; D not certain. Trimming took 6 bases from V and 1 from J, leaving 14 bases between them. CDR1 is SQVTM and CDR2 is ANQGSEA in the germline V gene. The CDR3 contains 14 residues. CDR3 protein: CSVVSMERTDTQYF. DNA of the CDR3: TGCAGCGTCGTGTCGATGGAACGCACAGATACGCAGTATTTT.

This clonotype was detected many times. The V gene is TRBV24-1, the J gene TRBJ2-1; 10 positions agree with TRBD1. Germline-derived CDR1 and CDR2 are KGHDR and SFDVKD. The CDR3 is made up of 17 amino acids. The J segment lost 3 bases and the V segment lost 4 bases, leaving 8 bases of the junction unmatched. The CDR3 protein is CATSDPGGDRGYNEQFF. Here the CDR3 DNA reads TGTGCCACCAGTGACCCAGGGGGGGACAGGGGCTACAATGAGCAGTTCTTC.

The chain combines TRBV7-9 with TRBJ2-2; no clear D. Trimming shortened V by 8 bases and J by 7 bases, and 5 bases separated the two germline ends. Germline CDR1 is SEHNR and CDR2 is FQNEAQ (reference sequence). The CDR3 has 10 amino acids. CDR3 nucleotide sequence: TGTGCCAGCCGCCTCGGGGAGCTGTTTTTT. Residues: CASRLGELFF.